In this sample, the clone carrying this TCR beta chain turned up many times. This entry belongs to a study of breast tumors, draining lymph nodes, adjacent tissues. Samples came from axillary lymph nodes draining the breast cancer. Each CDR3 protein is one row after TCRdb ran MiXCR on the multiplex PCR reads. The data show about 130,000 distinct CDR3 sequences, around 20% seen once. Looked up from germline, CDR1 is SQVTM and CDR2 is ANQGSEA. The CDR3 sequence is 14 residues long. V lost 4 bases, J lost 7 bases, and 8 bases stayed unmatched. Source material: axillary lymph node tissue. The clonotype comes from a female donor with breast cancer. Some clones in this sample may be carry-over from other donors' samples. V gene TRBV29-1 combines with J gene TRBJ2-2; 8 bases match TRBD2. The CDR3 sequence: CSVVGSGSIGELFF. Written as DNA, the CDR3 is TGCAGCGTTGTCGGGAGCGGGAGCATCGGGGAGCTGTTTTTT.